This record looks at one T cell receptor (beta chain) sequence and its context. The data are from a study of blood T cell repertoires in COVID-19. For the study at large: Acute-phase and convalescent COVID-19 samples originated in the United States, Italy and Spain. T cells, B-cell-depleted T cells, or PBMCs provided the cDNA or gDNA that served as material.

Looked up from germline, CDR1 is MGHDK and CDR2 is SYGVNS. The CDR3 is made up of 15 amino acids. J gave up 1 base and V 6 bases, and 7 bases lay outside the gene matches. Assay used: immunoSEQ multiplex PCR; TCRdb lists only in-frame clones, some missing. Here the sample spans 95,000 to 150,000 clones, about 85% being singletons. Seattle patient enrollment occurred during active infection, with longitudinal follow-up thereafter. Sample: peripheral blood. This receptor was taken from a woman older than 75 with COVID-19, enrolled during active disease. This chain uses TRBV25-1 with TRBJ2-7; 9 positions agree with TRBD2. The CDR3 loop reads CASRYSGSPSYEQYF. The CDR3 region has the DNA TGTGCCAGCAGGTATAGCGGGAGTCCGTCCTACGAGCAGTACTTC.